Shown below are 32 T cell receptor beta chains from a single sample sequenced in a study of blood T cells in healthy people across ages. The authors ran a second PCR of about 7 to 12 cycles using a sample-barcoded 5' primer and a J-beta primer mix. TCRdb recomputed calls from the 5' RACE reads with MiXCR, one row per CDR3 protein. Here the sample spans approximately 1,700,000 distinct CDR3 sequences, about two fifths being singletons. Sequencing was carried out using blood. Receptors were obtained from a human donor in good health.

The chain is built from TRBV7-3 and TRBJ2-1; 8 bases map to TRBD2. With 3 bases clipped from V and 13 bases from J, the junction kept 17 bases outside the gene matches. CDR3 size: 16 residues. Germline CDR1 SGHTA, CDR2 FQGTGA. The CDR3 reads CASSFGYVRGEETQFF. The CDR3 region has the DNA TGTGCCAGCAGCTTTGGCTACGTGCGGGGGGAAGAGACCCAGTTCTTC. The full variable domain, its missing parts supplied by reference TRBV7-3 and TRBJ2-1, is GAGVSQTPSNKVTEKGKYVELRCDPISGHTALYWYRQSLGQGPEFLIYFQGTGAADDSGLPNDRFFAVRPEGSVSTLKIQRTERGDSAVYLCASSFGYVRGEETQFFGPGTRLTVL.

J is TRBJ2-1 and V is TRBV7-8; D unclear. This CDR3 spans 15 amino acids. Germline CDR1 and CDR2: SGHVS and FQNEAQ. Trimming shortened V by 3 bases and J by 9 bases, and 18 bases separated the two germline ends. DNA for the CDR3: TGTGCCAGCAGCTTGGAATGGGCCCGGCCCGGTGAGCAGTTCTTC. Its translation is CASSLEWARPGEQFF. The full variable domain, with the rest looked up from reference TRBV7-8 and TRBJ2-1, is GAGVSQSPRYKVAKRGQDVALRCDPISGHVSLFWYQQALGQGPEFLTYFQNEAQLDKSGLPSDRFFAERPEGSVSTLKIQRTQQEDSAVYLCASSLEWARPGEQFFGPGTRLTVL.

J is TRBJ1-2 and V is TRBV4-1; D is unresolved. Per germline, CDR1 MGHRA and CDR2 YSYEKL. The CDR3 has 15 amino acids. V lost 1 base, J lost 5 bases, and 14 bases lay in between. The CDR3 protein is CASSQGQPERYGYTF. Here the CDR3 DNA reads TGCGCCAGCAGCCAAGGGCAGCCCGAAAGATATGGCTACACCTTC.

The V call is TRBV7-3, the J call TRBJ1-6; D may be TRBD1 (6 bases). The germline CDR1 and CDR2 sequences are SGHTA and FQGTGA. The CDR3 is 13 residues long. Trimming took off 4 bases at V and 10 bases at J, with 11 bases between the two ends. This CDR3 reads CASSSTGQSPLHF. The CDR3 nucleotides are TGTGCCAGCAGCTCCACAGGGCAATCACCCCTCCACTTT.

This chain uses TRBV18 with TRBJ2-5; maybe TRBD1 (6 bases). V lost 0 bases to trimming and J lost 4 bases, with 15 bases between them. The CDR3 sequence is 16 residues long. Germline V gene data show CDR1 as KGHSH and CDR2 as LQKENI. For the CDR3, the DNA is TGTGCCAGCTCACCACCATCAGGGGCTCAGGGAGAGACCCAGTACTTC. The encoded protein is CASSPPSGAQGETQYF.

The chain links TRBV18 to TRBJ2-4, with TRBD1 matching 9 bases. The assigned J gene may be wrong: the sequence end matches TRBJ2-7 better. Germline loops: CDR1 KGHSH, CDR2 LQKENI. This CDR3 contains 16 residues. The CDR3 DNA reads as TGTGCCAGCTCGCCAACCCAACAGGGGGCAACTTACGAGCAGTACTTC. This translates into CASSPTQQGATYEQYF.

This clonotype was picked up many times. The chain combines TRBV7-2 with TRBJ1-2; 7 nucleotides agree with TRBD1. Trimming cost V 0 bases and J 4 bases; bases outside gene matches: 2. CDR1 is SGHTA, CDR2 FQGNSA, per germline. The CDR3 spans 14 residues. In DNA, the CDR3 is TGTGCCAGCAGCTTAGCGGGGGACAGCTATGGCTACACCTTC. Amino acids: CASSLAGDSYGYTF. Full variable domain (missing parts from reference TRBV7-2 and TRBJ1-2): GAGVSQSPSNKVTEKGKDVELRCDPISGHTALYWYRQSLGQGLEFLIYFQGNSAPDKSGLPSDRFSAERTGGSVSTLTIQRTQQEDSAVYLCASSLAGDSYGYTFGSGTRLTVV.

The CDR3 protein is CASSFREGVRDEQFF. CDR3 DNA: TGTGCCAGCAGCTTTCGAGAAGGGGTGAGGGATGAGCAGTTCTTC. This chain uses TRBV7-8 with TRBJ2-1; tentatively, D is TRBD1 or TRBD2 (5 bases each). V was clipped by 3 bases and J by 8 bases, with 17 bases between them. The CDR3 covers 15 residues. Germline CDR1 is SGHVS and CDR2 is FQNEAQ.

This clonotype was found a few times. The chain couples TRBV14 to TRBJ1-1, with D hard to call. The CDR3 totals 14 residues. The germline V gene has CDR1 SGHDN and CDR2 FVKESK. Trimming pared 1 base from V and 4 bases from J, leaving 10 bases between. CDR3 nucleotide sequence: TGTGCCAGCAGCCAAGCCTTCCAAGGCACTGAAGCTTTCTTT. It yields the protein CASSQAFQGTEAFF.

V is TRBV9 and J is TRBJ2-3, with 12 bases aligning to TRBD2. The germline gives CDR1 SGDLS, CDR2 YYNGEE. This CDR3 region has 15 residues. J was trimmed by 6 bases and V by 3 bases; bases with no gene match: 5. The CDR3, as DNA: TGTGCCAGCAGCGGACAACTAGCGGGGGGCGATACGCAGTATTTT. Its translation is CASSGQLAGGDTQYF.

V gene TRBV20-1 combines with J gene TRBJ2-7; 10 bases map to TRBD1. Trimming at V came to 5 bases and at J to 6 bases, leaving 10 bases not matched to a gene. Germline lookup yields CDR1 DFQATT and CDR2 SNEGSKA (reference sequence). The CDR3 is made up of 14 amino acids. CDR3 bases: TGCAGTGCTGGCCACCCGGGACAGGGGACCGAGCAGTACTTC. It yields the protein CSAGHPGQGTEQYF.

This chain uses TRBV5-1 with TRBJ2-5; weak D call: TRBD2 (6 bases). V was trimmed by 3 bases and J by 4 bases, leaving 13 bases between them. The germline CDR1 and CDR2 sequences are SGHRS and YFSETQ. CDR3 length: 14 amino acids. CDR3 region: CASSSGEGGETQYF. CDR3 DNA sequence: TGCGCCAGCAGCTCTGGTGAGGGAGGAGAGACCCAGTACTTC.

This clonotype has at least ten counts. The chain has TRBV28 and TRBJ2-1; tentatively, D is TRBD1 (6 bases). CDR1 and CDR2 from the germline V gene are MDHEN and SYDVKM. The V gene lost 6 bases and the J gene lost 10 bases, with 25 bases spanning the gap. The CDR3 spans 16 residues. The CDR3 sequence: CASRNVRGRGPREQFF. The CDR3 DNA reads as TGTGCCAGCAGGAACGTTCGGGGCAGGGGCCCCAGGGAGCAGTTCTTC. Supplemented by reference TRBV28 and TRBJ2-1, the full variable domain reads DVKVTQSSRYLVKRTGEKVFLECVQDMDHENMFWYRQDPGLGLRLIYFSYDVKMKEKGDIPEGYSVSREKKERFSLILESASTNQTSMYLCASRNVRGRGPREQFFGPGTRLTVL.

This clonotype showed up just a few times. The chain is built from TRBV14 and TRBJ2-7, with 10 bases fitting TRBD1. Per germline, CDR1 SGHDN and CDR2 FVKESK. This CDR3 has 14 residues. With 5 bases clipped from V and 3 bases from J, the junction kept 4 bases outside the gene matches. Here the CDR3 reads CASSYGQGGYEQYF. DNA for the CDR3: TGTGCCAGCAGCTACGGACAGGGGGGCTACGAGCAGTACTTC.

This clonotype was counted between two and nine times. V gene TRBV7-3 combines with J gene TRBJ2-1; 7 bases match TRBD2. Trimming at V came to 5 bases and at J to 12 bases, leaving 7 bases not matched to a gene. The CDR3 is made up of 12 amino acids. Germline CDR1 and CDR2: SGHTA and FQGTGA. The CDR3 sequence: CASSISGRGQFF. For the CDR3, the DNA is TGTGCCAGCAGCATTAGCGGGCGGGGGCAGTTCTTC.

The chain links TRBV5-5 to TRBJ1-5, with 8 positions matching TRBD1. The length of the CDR3 is 16 residues. V gave up 4 bases and J gave up 7 bases; unmatched junction bases: 13. The germline CDR1 and CDR2 sequences are SGHKS and YYEKEE (reference sequence). CDR3 sequence reads: CASSILPTGGGQPQHF. CDR3 nucleotides: TGTGCCAGCAGCATTCTTCCCACAGGGGGTGGGCAGCCCCAGCATTTT.

This rearrangement joins TRBV12-3 or TRBV12-4 to TRBJ1-4; D might be TRBD1 (5 bases). The CDR3 loop spans 13 amino acids. V was clipped by 5 bases and J by 8 bases, with 12 bases between them. Here the CDR3 DNA reads TGTGCCAGCAGTACCCTTGGGACCGAAAAACTGTTTTTT. Amino acids: CASSTLGTEKLFF.

The chain combines TRBV7-8 with TRBJ2-7; 16 bases are a match to TRBD2. J gave up 7 bases and V 5 bases, and 8 bases lay outside the gene matches. CDR1 is SGHVS, CDR2 FQNEAQ, per germline. The CDR3 runs 16 residues. The CDR3 loop reads CASSPGTSGGALEQYF. In DNA, the CDR3 is TGTGCCAGCAGCCCAGGGACTAGCGGGGGGGCCTTGGAGCAGTACTTC.

The chain uses TRBV6-5 and TRBJ2-7; 9 nucleotides agree with TRBD1. J gave up 6 bases and V 8 bases, and 11 bases lay outside the gene matches. Germline V gene lookup returns CDR1 MNHEY and CDR2 SVGAGI. The CDR3 has 14 amino acids. The CDR3 region has the DNA TGTGCCAGCGGACCGGGACAGGGACGATCCGAGCAGTACTTC. Its protein product is CASGPGQGRSEQYF.

This clonotype was picked up a small number of times. The chain joins TRBV29-1 to TRBJ2-7; the D gene is possibly TRBD2 (7 bases). Trimming stripped 4 bases from V and 1 base from J, with 14 bases between. In germline, CDR1 is SQVTM, CDR2 ANQGSEA. This CDR3 spans 14 amino acids. CDR3 bases: TGCAGCGTTGGCGGCGGGGGCGAGTCCTACGAGCAGTACTTC. It specifies CSVGGGGESYEQYF.

This clonotype was seen more than once but under ten times. This chain links TRBV6-5 with TRBJ2-7; TRBD1 agrees at 7 bases. Germline values: CDR1 MNHEY, CDR2 SVGAGI. The J segment lost 6 bases and the V segment lost 6 bases, leaving 11 bases of the junction unmatched. The CDR3 length is 14 residues. The DNA for the CDR3 is TGTGCCAGCAGCCTACAACAGGGGCCAGGCGAGCAGTACTTC. Amino acid sequence: CASSLQQGPGEQYF.

The chain couples TRBV28 to TRBJ1-5, with 10 bases identical to TRBD1. Per the germline V gene, CDR1 is MDHEN and CDR2 is SYDVKM. The CDR3 contains 17 residues. V was clipped by 8 bases and J by 3 bases; unmatched bases: 13. The CDR3 region is CASRTNRGTGDNQPQHF. Here the CDR3 DNA reads TGTGCCAGCCGAACTAACCGGGGGACAGGGGACAATCAGCCCCAGCATTTT.

V and J are TRBV5-1 and TRBJ2-1, with 10 bases identical to TRBD1. Germline CDR1 is SGHRS and CDR2 is YFSETQ. J was trimmed by 5 bases and V by 4 bases; bases with no gene match: 6. CDR3 size: 15 residues. For the CDR3, the DNA is TGCGCCAGCAGCCTGGACAGGGGGGACAACAATGAGCAGTTCTTC. Protein product: CASSLDRGDNNEQFF.

There are a few counts of this clonotype. The gene calls are TRBV29-1 and TRBJ1-2; TRBD1 might be the D (5 bases). The ends were cut back, 3 bases at V and 2 bases at J, with 13 bases in the middle. CDR1 is SQVTM and CDR2 is ANQGSEA in the germline V gene. The CDR3 extends over 14 amino acids. As DNA, the CDR3 is TGCAGCGTTGAGGAAGGAGGGGTCAACTATGGCTACACCTTC. Protein: CSVEEGGVNYGYTF.

Turning to this clonotype: A far larger clone is off by one base, so a read error is likely. The chain couples TRBV7-9 to TRBJ1-2, with D perhaps TRBD1 (6 bases). This CDR3 contains 13 residues. Trimming took off 5 bases at V and 3 bases at J, with 10 bases between the two ends. Germline lookup yields CDR1 SEHNR and CDR2 FQNEAQ (reference sequence). The CDR3 region is CASSPNRDYGYTF. The CDR3 DNA sequence: TGTGCCAGCAGCCCCAACAGGGACTATGGCTACACCTTC. The full variable domain, rest sourced from reference TRBV7-9 and TRBJ1-2, is DTGVSQNPRHKITKRGQNVTFRCDPISEHNRLYWYRQTLGQGPEFLTYFQNEAQLEKSRLLSDRFSAERPKGSFSTLEIQRTEQGDSAMYLCASSPNRDYGYTFGSGTRLTVV.

This clonotype was seen many times. The chain recombines TRBV25-1 with TRBJ2-7, with no clear D. Trimming took off 6 bases at V and 5 bases at J, with 11 bases between the two ends. The CDR3 is 12 amino acids. Germline V gene data show CDR1 as MGHDK and CDR2 as SYGVNS. The CDR3 protein is CASSENMDEQYF. The CDR3, as DNA: TGTGCCAGCAGCGAAAACATGGACGAGCAGTACTTC.

The chain uses TRBV7-3 and TRBJ2-7; 8 positions agree with TRBD1. Germline assignment: CDR1 SGHTA and CDR2 FQGTGA. The CDR3 has 16 residues. V lost 0 bases and J lost 7; bases outside the gene matches: 11. The CDR3 DNA follows: TGTGCCAGCAGCTTAACCGCAGGGGGCTCCTACAATGAGCAGTACTTC. It codes for CASSLTAGGSYNEQYF. The variable domain in full, with the rest retrieved from reference TRBV7-3 and TRBJ2-7, is GAGVSQTPSNKVTEKGKYVELRCDPISGHTALYWYRQSLGQGPEFLIYFQGTGAADDSGLPNDRFFAVRPEGSVSTLKIQRTERGDSAVYLCASSLTAGGSYNEQYFGPGTRLTVT.

This clonotype has only a few counts. The chain joins TRBV7-2 to TRBJ2-1; 8 nucleotides match TRBD2. Looked up from germline, CDR1 is SGHTA and CDR2 is FQGNSA. With 1 base clipped from V and 0 bases from J, the junction kept 8 bases outside the gene matches. This CDR3 comprises 18 residues. This CDR3 is CASSLGSGGASSYNEQFF. CDR3 DNA sequence: TGTGCCAGCAGCTTAGGGAGCGGGGGAGCCAGCTCCTACAATGAGCAGTTCTTC.

The chain uses TRBV6-5 and TRBJ2-3; TRBD2 matches at 9 bases. Germline V gene data show CDR1 as MNHEY and CDR2 as SVGAGI. Trimming took 2 bases from V and 5 from J; bases not matched to a gene: 8. This CDR3 is 16 amino acids long. The CDR3 spells CASSYRAAGGRDTQYF. CDR3 bases: TGTGCCAGCAGTTACCGAGCGGCGGGGGGGCGAGATACGCAGTATTTT.

This chain links TRBV20-1 with TRBJ1-2, with a possible D match to TRBD1 (5 bases). CDR1 and CDR2 (germline): DFQATT, SNEGSKA (reference sequence). The CDR3 is 13 amino acids. V lost 2 bases and J lost 3, with 10 bases in between. CDR3 DNA sequence: TGCAGTGCTAGATTATCCAGGGACTATGGCTACACCTTC. Amino acid sequence: CSARLSRDYGYTF.

This clonotype was seen repeatedly, ten times or more. The CDR3 here is CASSPPGGTGANVLTF. In DNA form, the CDR3 reads TGTGCCAGCAGCCCCCCTGGGGGGACTGGGGCCAACGTCCTGACTTTC. The rearrangement uses TRBV7-9 and TRBJ2-6; weak D call: TRBD2 (6 bases). Germline CDR1 and CDR2: SEHNR and FQNEAQ (reference sequence). Trimming removed 5 bases at V and 2 bases at J, with 13 bases between. The CDR3 runs to 16 residues.

The chain combines TRBV5-1 with TRBJ2-7; D gene uncertain. Trimming cost V 0 bases and J 0 bases, with 7 bases left between them. The CDR3 is 14 residues long. Germline V gene lookup returns CDR1 SGHRS and CDR2 YFSETQ. Here the CDR3 DNA reads TGCGCCAGCAGCTTGGTATACACCTCCTACGAGCAGTACTTC. The encoded protein is CASSLVYTSYEQYF.